What follows are 30 T cell receptor beta chains derived from one specimen sequenced in a study of T cell clones after liver transplantation. Sequencing was performed with immunoSEQ multiplex PCR; in TCRdb, only in-frame clones are kept and a portion is missing. The sample shows tens of thousands of clones, about 90% of them seen only once. Sequencing used CD8+ T cells from blood, obtained 12 months after liver transplant. These receptors were obtained from a human patient who received a liver transplant. The graft donor may account for some of the T cells.

The V and J genes are TRBV29-1 and TRBJ1-1; the D is unclear. The CDR3 is made up of 10 amino acids. The germline gives CDR1 SQVTM, CDR2 ANQGSEA. With 7 bases removed from V and 2 bases from J, the gap between germline ends came to 5 bases. CDR3 region: CSDSNTEAFF. As DNA, the CDR3 is TGCAGCGACTCTAACACTGAAGCTTTCTTT.

J is TRBJ2-7 and V is TRBV5-1, with 8 positions matching TRBD1. The V gene's germline CDR1 is SGHRS and CDR2 YFSETQ. The ends lost 2 bases at V and 4 bases at J; junction bases unmatched: 5. The CDR3 has 14 amino acids. The CDR3 protein is CASSFGQGVYEQYF. CDR3 sequence (DNA): TGCGCCAGCAGCTTCGGACAGGGCGTTTACGAGCAGTACTTC.

The chain is built from TRBV28 and TRBJ2-1; a weak D match, TRBD1 (6 bases). V lost 2 bases and J lost 2, with 10 bases in between. This CDR3 contains 15 residues. Germline V gene data show CDR1 as MDHEN and CDR2 as SYDVKM. The CDR3 DNA reads as TGTGCCAGCAGTTTAAGGGGGAAAACCTACAATGAGCAGTTCTTC. Its translation is CASSLRGKTYNEQFF.

The chain is built from TRBV5-8 and TRBJ2-3; no clear D. The V end lost 3 bases, the J end lost 0 bases, and 11 bases lay between the germline ends. CDR3 length equals 15 residues. Germline lookup yields CDR1 SGHTS and CDR2 YDEGEE. The CDR3 coding sequence is TGTGCCAGCAGCTCGGACGTGGGGAGCACAGATACGCAGTATTTT. This encodes CASSSDVGSTDTQYF.

This chain joins TRBV9 and TRBJ2-1; unclear D gene. The CDR3 has 14 residues. V was trimmed by 4 bases and J by 2 bases, leaving 10 bases between them. In germline, CDR1 is SGDLS, CDR2 YYNGEE. Here the CDR3 DNA reads TGTGCCAGCAGCTCACGTGGGGCCTACAATGAGCAGTTCTTC. As protein: CASSSRGAYNEQFF. Together with reference TRBV9 and TRBJ2-1, the CDR3 gives the full variable domain: DSGVTQTPKHLITATGQRVTLRCSPRSGDLSVYWYQQSLDQGLQFLIQYYNGEERAKGNILERFSAQQFPDLHSELNLSSLELGDSALYFCASSSRGAYNEQFFGPGTRLTVL.

The genes are TRBV2 and TRBJ2-1, with 9 positions matching TRBD2. Germline lookup yields CDR1 SNHLY and CDR2 FYNNEI. The V segment lost 11 bases and the J segment 1 base; nucleotides outside the gene matches: 6. CDR3 length: 14 residues. CDR3 region: CARTSGRSYNEQFF. CDR3 in DNA: TGTGCCCGGACGAGCGGGAGGTCCTACAATGAGCAGTTCTTC.

The chain couples TRBV7-6 to TRBJ2-1, with D hard to call. Germline V gene data show CDR1 as SGHVS and CDR2 as FNYEAQ. The CDR3 consists of 13 residues. Trimming shortened V by 1 base and J by 5 bases, and 6 bases separated the two germline ends. The CDR3 here is CASSLDGNNEQFF. In DNA form, the CDR3 reads TGTGCCAGCAGCTTAGATGGGAACAATGAGCAGTTCTTC.

The chain couples TRBV5-4 to TRBJ2-6; tentatively, D is TRBD1 (5 bases). The CDR3 has 15 amino acids. Trimming left V 4 bases short and J 0 bases short, with 8 bases between. Germline CDR1 SGHNT, CDR2 YYREEE (reference sequence). In nucleotides, the CDR3 is TGTGCCAGCAGCCTCGACAGCTCTGGGGCCAACGTCCTGACTTTC. This sequence encodes CASSLDSSGANVLTF.

The chain carries TRBV10-3 and TRBJ2-7, with D uncertain. Looked up from germline, CDR1 is ENHRY and CDR2 is SYGVKD. The CDR3 spans 12 residues. The ends were cut back, 7 bases at V and 7 bases at J, with 14 bases in the middle. The CDR3, as DNA: TGTGCCATCATGGTAGCAGAAGGGGAGCAGTACTTC. This encodes CAIMVAEGEQYF.

This clone showed up just once. The V call is TRBV5-6, the J call TRBJ2-6; no clear D. This CDR3 has 15 residues. The V gene's germline CDR1 is SGHDT and CDR2 YYEEEE. Trimming took off 0 bases at V and 2 bases at J, with 6 bases between the two ends. DNA for the CDR3: TGTGCCAGCAGCTTGGAAGGGACTGGGGCCAACGTCCTGACTTTC. Its protein is CASSLEGTGANVLTF.

The chain combines TRBV11-2 with TRBJ2-1; 7 bases map to TRBD2. V shed 5 bases, J shed 8 bases, and the junction held 15 bases outside the gene matches. Germline CDR1 is SGHAT and CDR2 is FQNNGV. The CDR3 extends over 16 amino acids. As DNA, the CDR3 is TGTGCCAGCAGCCCGGGTTGGCTAGCGGAGCGAGATGAGCAGTTCTTC. Protein sequence: CASSPGWLAERDEQFF.

This clone was counted once. V and J are TRBV28 and TRBJ2-7; 7 nucleotides match TRBD2. Germline V gives CDR1 MDHEN, CDR2 SYDVKM. CDR3 length: 15 residues. With 2 bases clipped from V and 3 bases from J, the junction kept 7 bases outside the gene matches. CDR3 DNA: TGTGCCAGCAGTTTAGGGGGGGAAGGTTTCTACGAGCAGTACTTC. It is translated as CASSLGGEGFYEQYF.

The V and J genes are TRBV10-2 and TRBJ1-1; a weak D match, TRBD1 (5 bases). Germline values: CDR1 WSHSY, CDR2 SAAADI. The V end was cut by 4 bases, the J end by 5 bases, with 11 bases between. This CDR3 comprises 13 residues. The CDR3 reads CASSGGLGTEAFF. CDR3 in DNA: TGCGCCAGCAGTGGGGGCTTGGGTACTGAAGCTTTCTTT.

This clone was recorded once. This chain connects TRBV5-6 to TRBJ2-3, with TRBD1 matching 12 bases. This CDR3 has 17 residues. From germline, CDR1 is SGHDT and CDR2 YYEEEE. The V segment lost 6 bases and the J segment 4 bases; nucleotides outside the gene matches: 12. CDR3 nucleotide sequence: TGTGCCAGCACCATGGGTGGGACAGGGGGCTCCGCAGATACGCAGTATTTT. Protein sequence: CASTMGGTGGSADTQYF.

V usage is TRBV28 and J usage is TRBJ1-1; TRBD1 is a possible D gene (5 bases). V was shortened by 1 base and J by 4 bases, with 10 bases between the two germline ends. Germline V gene lookup returns CDR1 MDHEN and CDR2 SYDVKM. CDR3 length: 14 amino acids. As DNA, the CDR3 is TGTGCCAGCAGTTTATTTGGGGGGGGCACTGAAGCTTTCTTT. As protein: CASSLFGGGTEAFF.

This clone is medium-sized (0.01 to 0.1%) by share. This chain connects TRBV28 to TRBJ1-2; D is perhaps TRBD1 (5 bases). Trimming took off 5 bases at V and 8 bases at J, with 27 bases between the two ends. There are 17 residues in the CDR3. Per the germline V gene, CDR1 is MDHEN and CDR2 is SYDVKM. As DNA, the CDR3 is TGTGCCAGCAGTCTATCACCCGGGACTTCCATCCTGGGAGGCTACACCTTC. Encoded protein: CASSLSPGTSILGGYTF.

Here the CDR3 DNA reads TGCGCCAGCAGTGACACCGGGAGTAACACCGGGGAGCTGTTTTTT. It encodes CASSDTGSNTGELFF. The chain couples TRBV10-1 to TRBJ2-2; TRBD2 is a possible D gene (6 bases). The CDR3 contains 15 residues. Trimming took off 3 bases at V and 2 bases at J, with 10 bases between the two ends. Germline V gene data show CDR1 as WNHNN and CDR2 as SYGVQD (reference sequence).

The gene calls are TRBV7-9 and TRBJ2-7; weak D call: TRBD1 (6 bases). V was trimmed by 5 bases and J by 3 bases, leaving 11 bases between them. From germline, CDR1 is SEHNR and CDR2 FQNEAQ (reference sequence). The CDR3 sequence is 13 residues long. The CDR3 coding sequence is TGTGCCAGCAGCCACAGGGAGCTCTACGAGCAGTACTTC. This translates into CASSHRELYEQYF.

Here the CDR3 reads CASNLAGDPYEQYF. The CDR3 nucleotides are TGTGCCAGCAATTTGGCAGGGGATCCCTACGAGCAGTACTTC. The chain couples TRBV28 to TRBJ2-7, with a weak D call TRBD1 (6 bases). V was cut by 7 bases and J by 2 bases, with 15 bases left in between. Germline assignment: CDR1 MDHEN and CDR2 SYDVKM. This CDR3 comprises 14 residues.

The gene calls are TRBV28 and TRBJ1-3; D is uncertain. V shed 2 bases and J shed 0 bases, with 14 bases lying between them. CDR1 and CDR2 (germline): MDHEN, SYDVKM. There are 17 residues in the CDR3. The CDR3 coding sequence is TGTGCCAGCAGTTTAAGCCCTCAGCTCCTCTCTGGAAACACCATATATTTT. This encodes CASSLSPQLLSGNTIYF. Full variable domain (rest looked up from reference TRBV28 and TRBJ1-3): DVKVTQSSRYLVKRTGEKVFLECVQDMDHENMFWYRQDPGLGLRLIYFSYDVKMKEKGDIPEGYSVSREKKERFSLILESASTNQTSMYLCASSLSPQLLSGNTIYFGEGSWLTVV.

V is TRBV28 and J is TRBJ2-7; 7 nucleotides match TRBD2. V lost 6 bases, J lost 2 bases, and 10 bases stayed unmatched. The CDR3 is 15 residues long. The V gene's germline CDR1 is MDHEN and CDR2 SYDVKM. In nucleotides, the CDR3 is TGTGCCAGCAGCCCTGGGCTCCTAGCGGCCTACGAGCAGTACTTC. Residues: CASSPGLLAAYEQYF.

CDR3 protein: CASGEGVDIQYF. For the CDR3, the DNA is TGTGCCAGCGGGGAGGGCGTTGACATTCAGTACTTC. The V call is TRBV28, the J call TRBJ2-4; 7 nucleotides agree with TRBD2. V shed 8 bases, J shed 8 bases, and the junction held 6 bases outside the gene matches. The CDR3 is 12 residues long. Germline CDR1 is MDHEN and CDR2 is SYDVKM.

The chain links TRBV5-6 to TRBJ2-7; D is unresolved. The CDR3 is made up of 12 amino acids. Germline loops: CDR1 SGHDT, CDR2 YYEEEE. V lost 5 bases to trimming and J lost 6 bases, with 12 bases between them. CDR3 coding DNA: TGTGCCAGCAGTCGGGTCGGAGTCGAGCAGTACTTC. This encodes CASSRVGVEQYF.

This sequence joins TRBV10-1 and TRBJ1-5, with D unresolved. Trimming stripped 8 bases from V and 2 bases from J, with 16 bases between. The CDR3 is 15 amino acids. CDR1 and CDR2 (germline): WNHNN, SYGVQD (reference sequence). The CDR3 bases are TGCGCCAGCCGGGAGGCTCTCCACGGCAATCAGCCCCAGCATTTT. Translation gives CASREALHGNQPQHF.

The V call is TRBV7-9, the J call TRBJ2-7; TRBD2 agrees at 13 bases. Germline V gives CDR1 SEHNR, CDR2 FQNEAQ (reference sequence). This CDR3 has 17 amino acids. V dropped 5 bases and J dropped 2; count of bases not matched to a gene: 9. Written as DNA, the CDR3 is TGTGCCAGCAGCCCCCGACTAGCGGGAGGAGTCGCCTACGAGCAGTACTTC. It encodes CASSPRLAGGVAYEQYF.

The chain carries TRBV9 and TRBJ2-5; 7 nucleotides line up with TRBD1. This CDR3 spans 16 amino acids. V was pared by 0 bases and J by 4 bases, with 9 bases of the junction left unmatched. Germline CDR1 SGDLS, CDR2 YYNGEE. CDR3 amino acids: CASSVGNRGYGETQYF. DNA for the CDR3: TGTGCCAGCAGCGTAGGAAACAGGGGATATGGAGAGACCCAGTACTTC.

The rearrangement uses TRBV6-5 and TRBJ2-7, with 8 bases matching TRBD2. V was pared by 0 bases and J by 1 base, with 2 bases of the junction left unmatched. Germline CDR1 and CDR2: MNHEY and SVGAGI. The CDR3 has 15 amino acids. CDR3 region: CASSYSGTSSYEQYF. CDR3 sequence (DNA): TGTGCCAGCAGTTACTCCGGGACTAGTTCCTACGAGCAGTACTTC.

The chain links TRBV19 to TRBJ2-1; 7 bases map to TRBD1. Germline CDR1 reads LNHDA; CDR2 reads SQIVND (reference sequence). The CDR3 covers 15 residues. J lost 5 bases, V lost 3 bases, and 7 bases had no gene match. The CDR3 coding sequence is TGTGCCAGTAGTATCCTGGGACAGAGAAACAATGAGCAGTTCTTC. It specifies CASSILGQRNNEQFF.

The V call is TRBV21-1, the J call TRBJ2-1; TRBD2 was called by the table and not checked on the DNA. TRBV21-1 is classified as a pseudogene. The CDR3 sequence is 15 residues long. This chain's CDR3 is CASSTPSGRAFEQFF. CDR3 nucleotides: TGTGCCAGCAGCACCCCTAGCGGGAGGGCCTTTGAGCAGTTCTTC.

The V gene is TRBV11-2, the J gene TRBJ2-5, with D perhaps TRBD1 (5 bases). The V and J ends lost 4 bases and 1 base respectively, with 10 bases between them. The germline V gene has CDR1 SGHAT and CDR2 FQNNGV. The CDR3 loop spans 14 amino acids. Here the CDR3 DNA reads TGTGCCAGCAGCTCCTCAGGGATCCAAGAGACCCAGTACTTC. Protein sequence: CASSSSGIQETQYF.